This TCR beta chain stems from a study of a mutant IDH1 vaccine in newly diagnosed glioma. Study at large: Treated patients, about 62% male and around 40% female, averaged about 40 years of age. Those enrolled had earlier been treated with radiotherapy, temozolomide, or both, mostly both. Study-wide findings and caveats: Changes to the top peripheral T cell clonotypes appeared unrelated to pseudoprogression.

Here immunoSEQ multiplex PCR was the method, and the copy in TCRdb shows in-frame clones only, minus some. The sample lists about 92,000 clones, roughly 75% occurring once. Sample time point: baseline, week 1 (first vaccination visit). Documented treatment: pre-vaccination baseline after standard-of-care therapy. About this clone itself: As yet, its antigen is unknown.

This CDR3 has 14 residues. CDR1 SGHDT and CDR2 YYEEEE come from the germline V gene. V lost 4 bases to trimming and J lost 4 bases, with 12 bases between them. This chain uses TRBV5-6 with TRBJ1-5; possibly TRBD1 for D (5 bases). The receptor was derived from a man in his forties or fifties with glioma. The sample was PBMCs, taken from a glioma patient treated with radiotherapy, temozolomide or both. The CDR3 DNA is TGTGCCAGCAGCCCTCTGGGGGAAAATCAGCCCCAGCATTTT. Translated: CASSPLGENQPQHF. The variable domain in full, with the rest retrieved from reference TRBV5-6 and TRBJ1-5, is DAGVTQSPTHLIKTRGQQVTLRCSPKSGHDTVSWYQQALGQGPQFIFQYYEEEERQRGNFPDRFSGHQFPNYSSELNVNALLLGDSALYLCASSPLGENQPQHFGDGTRLSIL.